This passage covers 25 T cell receptor beta chains from one sample sequenced in a study of Ad26.COV2.S vaccination and SARS-CoV-2 variants. The table came from immunoSEQ multiplex PCR; TCRdb's copy has only in-frame clones and leaves some out. This table has fewer than 400,000 clones, about nine tenths appearing once. Treatment meaning: approximately 18 received Ad26.COV2.S at low or high dose, single or two shots; roughly 5 received placebo; per-sample allocation not given. It was on day 63 after the first vaccine or placebo injection that samples were taken. The sample in question was peripheral blood, obtained in a trial of Ad26.COV2.S vaccine versus placebo. The source of these receptors is a person between 18 and 65 years old who received the Ad26.COV2.S COVID-19 vaccine or a placebo.

This clone was picked up a small number of times. The chain has TRBV12-3 or TRBV12-4 and TRBJ1-3, with 7 bases matching TRBD1. This CDR3 is built from 13 residues. V was pared by 7 bases and J by 8 bases, with 8 bases of the junction left unmatched. Here the CDR3 DNA reads TGTGCCAGCAACATAGAGGGGGCTTACACCATATATTTT. Its translation: CASNIEGAYTIYF.

This chain joins TRBV5-1 and TRBJ2-1, with 10 bases matching TRBD2. Germline values: CDR1 SGHRS, CDR2 YFSETQ. The CDR3 is made up of 16 amino acids. The trim removed 0 bases at V and 10 bases at J, leaving 10 bases unmatched. CDR3 in DNA: TGCGCCAGCAGCTTGGTCTCTAGCGGGGGCCTGGGAGAGCAGTTCTTC. Protein sequence: CASSLVSSGGLGEQFF.

This sequence joins TRBV9 and TRBJ1-1, with D perhaps TRBD1 (6 bases). CDR1 is SGDLS, CDR2 YYNGEE, per germline. CDR3 length equals 14 residues. Trimming cost V 0 bases and J 5 bases, with 11 bases left between them. The CDR3 loop reads CASSVATGRTEAFF. The CDR3 region has the DNA TGTGCCAGCAGCGTAGCGACAGGTAGGACTGAAGCTTTCTTT.

The chain recombines TRBV29-1 with TRBJ2-1; D not certain. From germline, CDR1 is SQVTM and CDR2 ANQGSEA. Trimming removed 0 bases from V and 6 bases from J, with 9 bases in between. This CDR3 region has 13 residues. Here the CDR3 DNA reads TGCAGCGTTGAAGATCTGGCGAGCAATGAGCAGTTCTTC. It is translated as CSVEDLASNEQFF.

This chain connects TRBV28 to TRBJ1-4; 9 positions agree with TRBD1. The CDR3 runs to 17 residues. Trimming at V came to 5 bases and at J to 5 bases, leaving 12 bases not matched to a gene. Germline values: CDR1 MDHEN, CDR2 SYDVKM. The CDR3 DNA reads TGTGCCAGCAGTCCTGGCGACAGGGGGGTCCCAAATGAAAAACTGTTTTTT. It codes for CASSPGDRGVPNEKLFF.

This clone has only a few counts. The rearrangement links TRBV27 to TRBJ1-6; TRBD1 matches at 7 bases. CDR1 is MNHEY and CDR2 is SMNVEV in the germline V gene (reference sequence). Trimming removed 7 bases from V and 10 bases from J; junction bases left unmatched: 10. The CDR3 totals 14 residues. The CDR3 loop is CASTSATGDSPLHF. In DNA form, the CDR3 reads TGTGCCAGCACCTCAGCAACAGGGGACTCACCCCTCCACTTT.

This chain uses TRBV4-2 with TRBJ2-4; either TRBD1 or TRBD2 may fit D (6 bases each). The CDR3 is 15 residues long. V gave up 3 bases and J gave up 0 bases, with 9 bases separating them. Germline CDR1 is LGHNA and CDR2 is YNFKEQ. Here the CDR3 reads CASSQSGAAKNIQYF. The DNA for the CDR3 is TGTGCCAGCAGCCAGTCGGGGGCAGCCAAAAACATTCAGTACTTC.

The chain uses TRBV11-2 and TRBJ2-3, with D possibly called TRBD1 or TRBD2 (6 bases each). CDR1 is SGHAT and CDR2 is FQNNGV in the germline V gene. This CDR3 is built from 13 residues. The germline V and J ends were trimmed by 8 bases and 0 bases, with 9 bases remaining between them. The CDR3 DNA is TGTGCCAGCGAGGGGGGTAGCACAGATACGCAGTATTTT. This translates into CASEGGSTDTQYF.

The chain couples TRBV7-9 to TRBJ2-3; 7 bases are a match to TRBD2. Germline values: CDR1 SEHNR, CDR2 FQNEAQ (reference sequence). J gave up 2 bases and V 6 bases, and 8 bases lay outside the gene matches. The CDR3 consists of 15 residues. The CDR3 region has the DNA TGTGCCAGCAGGTACGGCGGGGGAAACACAGATACGCAGTATTTT. This encodes CASRYGGGNTDTQYF.

The chain combines TRBV11-2 with TRBJ2-7; D perhaps matches TRBD1 (5 bases). Germline CDR1 reads SGHAT; CDR2 reads FQNNGV. Trimming took 5 bases from V and 7 from J, leaving 18 bases between them. The length of the CDR3 is 14 residues. Here the CDR3 reads CASSPGRASSEQYF. The DNA for the CDR3 is TGTGCCAGCAGCCCAGGGCGCGCCTCTTCTGAGCAGTACTTC.

This chain links TRBV19 with TRBJ1-2, with 12 nucleotides matching TRBD1. Germline CDR1 LNHDA, CDR2 SQIVND (reference sequence). Trimming cost V 4 bases and J 7 bases; bases outside gene matches: 7. This CDR3 is 15 amino acids long. The CDR3 loop is CASSTSGQGAAGYTF. The CDR3 region has the DNA TGTGCCAGTAGTACTTCGGGACAGGGGGCTGCTGGCTACACCTTC.

The chain joins TRBV7-9 to TRBJ2-5; 11 bases match TRBD2. There are 15 residues in the CDR3. CDR1 is SEHNR and CDR2 is FQNEAQ in the germline V gene (reference sequence). V shed 1 base and J 3 bases; nucleotides not matched to a gene: 1. CDR3 amino acids: CASSLGGLAEETQYF. The CDR3 DNA reads TGTGCCAGCAGCTTAGGGGGACTAGCGGAAGAGACCCAGTACTTC.

The chain recombines TRBV6-5 with TRBJ2-7, with D tentatively TRBD1 (6 bases). In germline, CDR1 is MNHEY, CDR2 SVGAGI. The CDR3 consists of 14 residues. The V end was cut by 5 bases, the J end by 0 bases, with 11 bases between. The CDR3 DNA is TGTGCCAGCAGTATGGACAGACACTCCTACGAGCAGTACTTC. Its protein is CASSMDRHSYEQYF.

CDR3 nucleotides: TGCAGCCCCCTTCGAGTTAACTATGGCTACACCTTC. This translates into CSPLRVNYGYTF. The chain recombines TRBV29-1 with TRBJ1-2; D gene unclear. This CDR3 spans 12 amino acids. The ends were cut back, 8 bases at V and 1 base at J, with 11 bases in the middle. CDR1 is SQVTM, CDR2 ANQGSEA, per germline.

The gene calls are TRBV19 and TRBJ2-3; D is unresolved. This CDR3 has 12 residues. V gave up 3 bases and J gave up 5 bases, with 6 bases separating them. Germline V gene lookup returns CDR1 LNHDA and CDR2 SQIVND (reference sequence). The CDR3 sequence is CASSIGGDTQYF. CDR3 bases: TGTGCCAGTAGTATCGGTGGAGATACGCAGTATTTT.

This chain links TRBV10-2 with TRBJ1-1; the match to TRBD1 covers 7 bases. Germline V CDR1 and CDR2: WSHSY, SAAADI. Trimming cost V 4 bases and J 1 base; bases outside gene matches: 9. The CDR3 runs to 16 residues. CDR3 loop: CASSALYGDRNTEAFF. The CDR3 coding sequence is TGCGCCAGCAGTGCCTTATATGGGGACAGGAACACTGAAGCTTTCTTT.

This clone was picked up one time. This chain connects TRBV29-1 to TRBJ2-1, with 7 bases matching TRBD1. The germline CDR1 and CDR2 sequences are SQVTM and ANQGSEA. This CDR3 spans 15 amino acids. V dropped 1 base and J dropped 5; count of bases not matched to a gene: 8. CDR3 DNA: TGCAGCGTTGAAGGTGGTGAGGGGGCAAACAATGAGCAGTTCTTC. It specifies CSVEGGEGANNEQFF.

This chain joins TRBV13 and TRBJ1-4; a possible D gene is TRBD1 (5 bases). Trimming cost V 2 bases and J 8 bases, with 12 bases left between them. Germline CDR1 PRHDT, CDR2 FYEKMQ (reference sequence). The CDR3 is made up of 14 amino acids. Here the CDR3 reads CASSLRGTGEKLFF. As DNA, the CDR3 is TGTGCCAGCAGCTTAAGAGGGACCGGGGAAAAACTGTTTTTT.

This chain links TRBV11-2 with TRBJ1-6, with TRBD1 as a possible D gene (5 bases). Between the trimmed V and J ends, which lost 0 bases and 1 base, there was a span of 16 bases. The CDR3 loop spans 19 amino acids. Germline V gene sequence: CDR1 SGHAT, CDR2 FQNNGV. This CDR3 reads CASSLDAGGGRSYNSPLHF. The CDR3 nucleotides read TGTGCCAGCAGCTTAGACGCGGGGGGGGGAAGGTCCTATAATTCACCCCTCCACTTT. Using reference TRBV11-2 and TRBJ1-6 for the parts outside the CDR3, the full variable domain is EAGVAQSPRYKIIEKRQSVAFWCNPISGHATLYWYQQILGQGPKLLIQFQNNGVVDDSQLPKDRFSAERLKGVDSTLKIQPAKLEDSAVYLCASSLDAGGGRSYNSPLHFGNGTRLTVT.

This chain connects TRBV7-6 to TRBJ1-1; D unclear. V lost 4 bases and J 0 bases, leaving 12 bases between the germline ends. The CDR3 is 15 residues long. CDR1 and CDR2 from the germline V gene are SGHVS and FNYEAQ. Here the CDR3 reads CASSWMGIMNTEAFF. CDR3 nucleotide sequence: TGTGCCAGCAGCTGGATGGGGATCATGAACACTGAAGCTTTCTTT.

The chain is built from TRBV7-2 and TRBJ2-3, with TRBD2 identical over 12 bases. There are 16 residues in the CDR3. Trimming removed 5 bases from V and 4 bases from J; junction bases left unmatched: 7. From germline, CDR1 is SGHTA and CDR2 FQGNSA. CDR3 sequence: CASSPVSSGGADTQYF. For the CDR3, the DNA is TGTGCCAGCAGCCCAGTCTCTAGCGGGGGGGCAGATACGCAGTATTTT.

This clone was detected only once. The J gene is TRBJ2-6, the V gene TRBV10-3, with 7 bases identical to TRBD2. J gave up 2 bases and V 10 bases, and 5 bases lay outside the gene matches. The V gene's germline CDR1 is ENHRY and CDR2 SYGVKD. The CDR3 runs to 14 residues. CDR3 region: CATGEGTGANVLTF. The DNA for the CDR3 is TGTGCCACCGGGGAGGGTACTGGGGCCAACGTCCTGACTTTC.

The chain employs TRBV14 and TRBJ1-2; D is unresolved. The CDR3 has 13 amino acids. Per the germline V gene, CDR1 is SGHDN and CDR2 is FVKESK. V gave up 3 bases and J gave up 6 bases, with 11 bases separating them. The CDR3 loop is CASSQGLRNGYTF. CDR3 in DNA: TGTGCCAGCAGCCAGGGTCTGCGAAATGGCTACACCTTC.

This chain joins TRBV19 and TRBJ1-1; D ambiguous. Trimming shortened V by 7 bases and J by 0 bases, and 12 bases separated the two germline ends. The CDR3 is made up of 14 amino acids. Germline V gene sequence: CDR1 LNHDA, CDR2 SQIVND (reference sequence). In DNA, the CDR3 is TGTGCCAGTACCGGAAGGAGACTGAACACTGAAGCTTTCTTT. This encodes CASTGRRLNTEAFF.

The rearrangement joins TRBV7-2 to TRBJ1-3; the D is unclear. Between the trimmed V and J ends, which lost 3 bases and 0 bases, there was a span of 12 bases. The CDR3 is made up of 16 amino acids. Germline V gene data show CDR1 as SGHTA and CDR2 as FQGNSA. The CDR3 DNA reads TGTGCCAGCAGCTTCAATGTAGCTTACTCTGGAAACACCATATATTTT. It yields the protein CASSFNVAYSGNTIYF.